These T cell receptor beta chains were read from a single sample in a study of T-cell memory formation after mild COVID-19. MiXCR, run by TCRdb on the 5' RACE reads, gives a single entry per CDR3 protein. The sample includes 350,000 to 500,000 distinct CDR3 sequences, around 19% of them seen just once. Sequencing was carried out using PBMCs or a T cell subset sorted from them (not recorded which). Receptors were obtained from an adult woman who had mild COVID-19 (a few samples of this study predate the infection). Cell type and time point are not known. Each CDR3 is given with its conserved first and last residue. Where a row states a size, it is once, few, many or the class of an expanded clone; other rows omit it.

>TRBV4-3|.
CASSRGPFYEQYF
>TRBV11-2|.
CASSSFRYDNEQFF
>TRBV5-5|few
CASSRGTGDTGELFF
>TRBV11-2|.
CASSLRRGDRGKKTDTQYF
>TRBV20-1|.
CSAPQTGTLNSPLHF
>TRBV7-8|few
CASSLAGSGGYTF
>TRBV10-3|many
CATGQANTIYF
>TRBV5-1|few
CASSLDRGTGELFF
>TRBV29-1|.
CSVPGQGRENGYTF
>TRBV6-5|.
CASNRNSYEQYF
>TRBV6-5|.
CASSYGTGADTQYF
>TRBV13|.
CASSLQKLTPSTDTQYF
>TRBV5-6|.
CASSQNRDETEAFF
>TRBV9|.
CASSVVPQASGMDTQYF
>TRBV21-1|many
CASSKVPDYEQYF
>TRBV24-1|few
CATSDRDRGRSGYTF
>TRBV5-1|few
CASSSYSGISGANVLTF
>TRBV5-1|few
CASTLQDSSYEQYF
>TRBV29-1|few
CSVERGLADNEQFF
>TRBV3-1|.
CASSQDWGYSYEQYF
>TRBV18|.
CASSPGSGVDGYTF
>TRBV5-1|.
CASGDRRSNYGYTF
>TRBV20-1|.
CSARTGGSTDTQYF
>TRBV6-5|.
CASSLGTLGLSTF
>TRBV4-1|.
CASSHPPSGGAPDTQYF
>TRBV5-6|few
CASSLVGTGSENIQYF
>TRBV6-2/TRBV6-3|.
CASSPHLGGGRLDTQYF
>TRBV5-1|few
CASSPMDLGAPYGYTF
>TRBV7-9|many
CASSLEARQYF
>TRBV6-2/TRBV6-3|few
CASSYSSGTSGRAYEQYF
>TRBV6-2/TRBV6-3|.
CATGHGNEQFF
>TRBV5-1|.
CASSQRGASPGANVLTF
>TRBV29-1|many
CSVDPGQRVAPRIGTQYF
>TRBV23-1|few
CASSRMRAVTGELFF
>TRBV7-6|.
CASSPANTGPREGDEQFF
>TRBV4-1|.
CASSQVGGGNNQPQHF
>TRBV19|few
CASSTRVIDEQFF
>TRBV9|few
CASSKEAGQGVEQYF
>TRBV20-1|.
CSATQGLHEQYF
>TRBV7-9|.
CASSLAGTGRNEKLFF
>TRBV2|.
CASSESQGGIQYF
>TRBV5-4|few
CASSLRGSDYGYTF
>TRBV12-3/TRBV12-4|.
CASSLSRGRTEAFF
>TRBV4-3|few
CASSQVYRTDTQYF
>TRBV11-1|few
CASRGGSYTEAFF
>TRBV29-1|.
CSVEGETFVSDTQYF
>TRBV6-5|few
CASIGRNTEAFF
>TRBV7-2|few
CASSLLPSGQGKNTEAFF
>TRBV9|few
CASSRLHLVSTDTQYF